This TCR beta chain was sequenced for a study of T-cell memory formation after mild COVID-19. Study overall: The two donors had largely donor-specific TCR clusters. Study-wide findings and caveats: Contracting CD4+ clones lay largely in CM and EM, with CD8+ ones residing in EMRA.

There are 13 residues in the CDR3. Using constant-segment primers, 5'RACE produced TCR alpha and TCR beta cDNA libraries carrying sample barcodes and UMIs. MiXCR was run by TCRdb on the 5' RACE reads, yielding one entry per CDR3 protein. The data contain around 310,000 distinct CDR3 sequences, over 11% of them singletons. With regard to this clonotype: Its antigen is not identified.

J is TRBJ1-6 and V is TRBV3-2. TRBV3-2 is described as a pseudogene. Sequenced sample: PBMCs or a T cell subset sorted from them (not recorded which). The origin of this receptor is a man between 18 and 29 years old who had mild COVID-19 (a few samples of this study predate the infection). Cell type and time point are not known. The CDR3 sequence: CASRQVGNSPLHF. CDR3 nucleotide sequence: TGTGCCAGCAGACAAGTGGGGAATTCACCCCTCCACTTT.